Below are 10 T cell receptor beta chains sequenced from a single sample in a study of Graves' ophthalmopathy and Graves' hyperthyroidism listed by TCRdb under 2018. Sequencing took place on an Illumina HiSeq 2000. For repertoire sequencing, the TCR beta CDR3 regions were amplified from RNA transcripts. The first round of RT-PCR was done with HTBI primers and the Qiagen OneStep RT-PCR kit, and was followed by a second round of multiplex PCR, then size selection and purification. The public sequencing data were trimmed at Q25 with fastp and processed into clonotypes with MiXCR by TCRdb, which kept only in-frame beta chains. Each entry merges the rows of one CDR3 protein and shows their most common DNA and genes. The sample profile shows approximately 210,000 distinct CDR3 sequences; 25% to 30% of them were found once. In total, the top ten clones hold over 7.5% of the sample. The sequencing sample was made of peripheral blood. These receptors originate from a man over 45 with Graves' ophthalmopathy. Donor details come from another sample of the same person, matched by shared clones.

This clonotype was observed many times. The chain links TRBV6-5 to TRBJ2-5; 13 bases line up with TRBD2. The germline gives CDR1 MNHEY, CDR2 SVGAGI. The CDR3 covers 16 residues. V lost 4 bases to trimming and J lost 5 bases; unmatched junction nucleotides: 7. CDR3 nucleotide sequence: TGTGCCAGCAGTTGGACTAGCGGGAGTAACGGGGAGACCCAGTACTTC. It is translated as CASSWTSGSNGETQYF.

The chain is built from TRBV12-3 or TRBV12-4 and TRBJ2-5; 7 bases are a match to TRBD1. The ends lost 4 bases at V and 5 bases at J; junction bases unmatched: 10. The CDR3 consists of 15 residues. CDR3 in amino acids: CASSSGRQGSETQYF. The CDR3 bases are TGTGCCAGCAGTTCCGGACGACAGGGTAGCGAGACCCAGTACTTC.

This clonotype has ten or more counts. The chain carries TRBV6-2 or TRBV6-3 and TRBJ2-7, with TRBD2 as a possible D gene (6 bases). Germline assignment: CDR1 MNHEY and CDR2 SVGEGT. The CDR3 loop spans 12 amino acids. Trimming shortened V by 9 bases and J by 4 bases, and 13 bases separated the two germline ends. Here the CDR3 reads CASSGLLYEQYF. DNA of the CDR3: TGTGCCAGTTCGGGACTTCTGTACGAGCAGTACTTC.

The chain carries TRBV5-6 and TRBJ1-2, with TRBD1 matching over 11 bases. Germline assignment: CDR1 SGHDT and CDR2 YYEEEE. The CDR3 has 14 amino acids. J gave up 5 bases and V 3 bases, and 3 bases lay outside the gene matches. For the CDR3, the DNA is TGTGCCAGCAGCTCCGGGACAGGGGGATATGGCTACACCTTC. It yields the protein CASSSGTGGYGYTF.

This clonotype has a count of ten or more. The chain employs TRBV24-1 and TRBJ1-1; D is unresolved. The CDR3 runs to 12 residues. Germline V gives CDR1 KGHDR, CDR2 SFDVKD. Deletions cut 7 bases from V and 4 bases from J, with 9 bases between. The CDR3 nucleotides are TGTGCCACCAGCAGCAGCGGCACTGAAGCTTTCTTT. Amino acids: CATSSSGTEAFF.

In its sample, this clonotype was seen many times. CDR3 amino acids: CASSQDPHREETQYF. CDR3 coding DNA: TGTGCCAGCAGCCAAGATCCACACAGGGAAGAGACCCAGTACTTC. The chain combines TRBV14 with TRBJ2-5; D might be TRBD1 (6 bases). CDR3 size: 15 residues. Trimming stripped 0 bases from V and 3 bases from J, with 11 bases between. Germline V gene sequence: CDR1 SGHDN, CDR2 FVKESK.

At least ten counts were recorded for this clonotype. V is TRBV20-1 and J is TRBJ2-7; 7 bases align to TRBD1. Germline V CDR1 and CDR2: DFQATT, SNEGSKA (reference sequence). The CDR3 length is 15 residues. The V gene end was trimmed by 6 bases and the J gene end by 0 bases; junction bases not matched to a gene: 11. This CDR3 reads CSATDSGQLSYEQYF. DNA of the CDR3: TGCAGTGCCACCGACTCGGGACAGCTCTCCTACGAGCAGTACTTC.

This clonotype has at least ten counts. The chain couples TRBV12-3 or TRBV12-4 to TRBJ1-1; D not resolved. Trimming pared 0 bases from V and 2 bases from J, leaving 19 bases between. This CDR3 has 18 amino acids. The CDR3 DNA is TGTGCCAGCAGTTTAGCGCTAATGGCCGGGAGTAAAAACACTGAAGCTTTCTTT. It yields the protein CASSLALMAGSKNTEAFF.

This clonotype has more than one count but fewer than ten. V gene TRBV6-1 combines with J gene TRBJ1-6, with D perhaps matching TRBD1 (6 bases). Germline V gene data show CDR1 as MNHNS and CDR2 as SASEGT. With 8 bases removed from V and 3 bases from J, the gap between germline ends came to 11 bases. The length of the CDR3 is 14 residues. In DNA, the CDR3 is TGTGCCAGCCGAGGACAGAGCTATAATTCACCCCTCCACTTT. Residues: CASRGQSYNSPLHF.

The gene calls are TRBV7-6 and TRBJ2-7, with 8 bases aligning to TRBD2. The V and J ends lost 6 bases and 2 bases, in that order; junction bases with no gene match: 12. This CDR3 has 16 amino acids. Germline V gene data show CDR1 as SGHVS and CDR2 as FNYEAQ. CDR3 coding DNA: TGTGCCAGCAGTTCCCTTCCAAGCGGGAGTCCCTACGAGCAGTACTTC. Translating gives CASSSLPSGSPYEQYF.